The 4 T cell receptor beta chains below come from one sample, sequenced in a study of T cell changes during pregnancy in multiple sclerosis. Assay: immunoSEQ multiplex PCR; the TCRdb copy retains only in-frame clones and omits some. The table lists 100,000 to 130,000 clones, less than 95% of them singletons. This specimen was peripheral blood, taken in the third trimester of pregnancy. These receptors all come from a female donor in good health, enrolled as a control in a pregnancy study.

In DNA form, the CDR3 reads TGCACCAGCAGCCAAAGTCACAGGATAGGGGGCTACACCTTC. The encoded protein is CTSSQSHRIGGYTF. The chain joins TRBV1 to TRBJ1-2; the D call of TRBD1 is as the table states it, not checked on the DNA. TRBV1 is a recognized pseudogene. The CDR3 length is 14 residues.

V gene TRBV5-1 combines with J gene TRBJ2-7; D remains unclear. The CDR3 consists of 11 residues. The germline V gene has CDR1 SGHRS and CDR2 YFSETQ. Trimming removed 1 base at V and 7 bases at J, with 6 bases between. The CDR3, as DNA: TGCGCCAGCAGCTTGCTTGAGGAGCAGTACTTC. Its translation is CASSLLEEQYF. Full variable domain (remainder filled in from reference TRBV5-1 and TRBJ2-7): KAGVTQTPRYLIKTRGQQVTLSCSPISGHRSVSWYQQTPGQGLQFLFEYFSETQRNKGNFPGRFSGRQFSNSRSEMNVSTLELGDSALYLCASSLLEEQYFGPGTRLTVT.

This clone was picked up one time. This chain uses TRBV5-1 with TRBJ1-2, with D unclear. The CDR3 consists of 13 residues. The germline V gene has CDR1 SGHRS and CDR2 YFSETQ. V was pared by 0 bases and J by 4 bases, with 7 bases between. This CDR3 reads CASSLVTGYGYTF. The CDR3, as DNA: TGCGCCAGCAGCTTGGTGACGGGCTATGGCTACACCTTC. The full variable domain, completed using reference TRBV5-1 and TRBJ1-2, is KAGVTQTPRYLIKTRGQQVTLSCSPISGHRSVSWYQQTPGQGLQFLFEYFSETQRNKGNFPGRFSGRQFSNSRSEMNVSTLELGDSALYLCASSLVTGYGYTFGSGTRLTVV.

The chain joins TRBV27 to TRBJ1-2; no firm D call. The CDR3 runs to 13 residues. In germline, CDR1 is MNHEY, CDR2 SMNVEV (reference sequence). Trimming cost V 6 bases and J 3 bases, with 11 bases left between them. The CDR3 region has the DNA TGTGCCAGCAGCCTCCGCGGATACTATGGCTACACCTTC. It encodes CASSLRGYYGYTF.